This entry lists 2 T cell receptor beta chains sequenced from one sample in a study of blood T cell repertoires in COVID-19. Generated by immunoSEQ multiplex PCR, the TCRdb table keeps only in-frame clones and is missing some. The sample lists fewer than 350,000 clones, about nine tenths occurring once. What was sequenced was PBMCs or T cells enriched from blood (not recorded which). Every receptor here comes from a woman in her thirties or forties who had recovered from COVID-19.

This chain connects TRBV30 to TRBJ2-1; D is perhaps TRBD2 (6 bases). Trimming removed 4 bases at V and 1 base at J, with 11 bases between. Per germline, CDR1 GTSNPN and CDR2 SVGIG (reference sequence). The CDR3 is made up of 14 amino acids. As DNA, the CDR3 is TGTGCCTGGAAAGCGGGCCGATCCTACAATGAGCAGTTCTTC. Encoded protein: CAWKAGRSYNEQFF. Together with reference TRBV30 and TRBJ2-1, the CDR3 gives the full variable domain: SQTIHQWPATLVQPVGSPLSLECTVEGTSNPNLYWYRQAAGRGLQLLFYSVGIGQISSEVPQNLSASRPQDRQFILSSKKLLLSDSGFYLCAWKAGRSYNEQFFGPGTRLTVL.

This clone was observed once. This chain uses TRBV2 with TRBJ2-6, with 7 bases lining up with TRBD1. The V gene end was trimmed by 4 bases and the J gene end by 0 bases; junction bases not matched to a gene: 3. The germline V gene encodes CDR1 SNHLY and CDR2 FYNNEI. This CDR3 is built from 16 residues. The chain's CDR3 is CASSVGQVSGANVLTF. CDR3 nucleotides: TGTGCCAGCAGTGTAGGACAGGTCTCTGGGGCCAACGTCCTGACTTTC.